These 17 T cell receptor beta chains came from one sample sequenced in a study of shared clonotypes between healthy human individuals. Profiling relied on immunoSEQ multiplex PCR, and the TCRdb table lists in-frame clones only, not all of them. The sample lists about 610,000 clones, 90% to 97% occurring once. Cells designated naive CD8 were CD45RO-negative and were positively selected for CCR7, with terminally differentiated effector memory CD45RA+ cells excluded. The sequencing sample was made of naive CD8+ T cells sorted from blood. The receptors stem from a woman aged 25 to 39 in good health.

V usage is TRBV4-1 and J usage is TRBJ1-1; D is perhaps TRBD1 (6 bases). The CDR3 is made up of 15 amino acids. Germline lookup yields CDR1 MGHRA and CDR2 YSYEKL. Trimming cost V 4 bases and J 4 bases, with 16 bases left between them. The CDR3 loop is CASSPEKGGGTEAFF. Written as DNA, the CDR3 is TGCGCCAGCAGCCCAGAAAAAGGAGGGGGCACTGAAGCTTTCTTT.

This chain joins TRBV2 and TRBJ2-7; no firm D call. Germline lookup yields CDR1 SNHLY and CDR2 FYNNEI. Trimming removed 7 bases from V and 5 bases from J, with 18 bases in between. The CDR3 has 14 amino acids. CDR3 in amino acids: CASKEGLLANEQYF. The CDR3 nucleotides are TGTGCCAGCAAGGAAGGTCTGTTAGCTAACGAGCAGTACTTC.

The chain has TRBV6-5 and TRBJ1-4, with TRBD1 as a possible D gene (5 bases). This CDR3 is built from 14 residues. V lost 3 bases and J lost 7, with 12 bases in between. The V gene's germline CDR1 is MNHEY and CDR2 SVGAGI. This CDR3 reads CASSYGQGGEKLFF. Written as DNA, the CDR3 is TGTGCCAGCAGTTATGGGCAGGGTGGTGAAAAACTGTTTTTT.

This sequence joins TRBV9 and TRBJ2-7, with 11 bases fitting TRBD1. Germline V gene lookup returns CDR1 SGDLS and CDR2 YYNGEE. The CDR3 has 15 amino acids. The ends lost 2 bases at V and 2 bases at J; junction bases unmatched: 3. CDR3 sequence reads: CASSVGTGGTYEQYF. The CDR3, as DNA: TGTGCCAGCAGCGTTGGGACAGGGGGAACCTACGAGCAGTACTTC.

The rearrangement links TRBV15 to TRBJ2-7; perhaps TRBD2 as D (5 bases). CDR1 is LNHNV, CDR2 YYDKDF, per germline (reference sequence). CDR3 length equals 13 residues. V lost 5 bases to trimming and J lost 7 bases, with 15 bases between them. Written as DNA, the CDR3 is TGTGCCACCAGCGGCGGACGGACTTGGGAGCAGTACTTC. This gives the protein CATSGGRTWEQYF.

This chain joins TRBV7-9 and TRBJ2-2; D gene unclear. The CDR3 totals 12 residues. The V end lost 5 bases, the J end lost 8 bases, and 9 bases lay between the germline ends. CDR1 is SEHNR and CDR2 is FQNEAQ in the germline V gene (reference sequence). The CDR3 DNA reads TGTGCCAGCAGCAAGCCTGGGGGGGAGCTGTTTTTT. Protein: CASSKPGGELFF. Full variable domain (rest looked up from reference TRBV7-9 and TRBJ2-2): DTGVSQNPRHKITKRGQNVTFRCDPISEHNRLYWYRQTLGQGPEFLTYFQNEAQLEKSRLLSDRFSAERPKGSFSTLEIQRTEQGDSAMYLCASSKPGGELFFGEGSRLTVL.

The chain couples TRBV4-1 to TRBJ2-7; D tentatively fits TRBD1 or TRBD2 (5 bases each). CDR1 is MGHRA, CDR2 YSYEKL, per germline. The CDR3 is made up of 15 amino acids. V was clipped by 5 bases and J by 1 base, with 15 bases between them. The chain's CDR3 is CASSKREGLSYEQYF. The CDR3 nucleotides are TGCGCCAGCAGCAAAAGAGAGGGGCTGTCCTACGAGCAGTACTTC.

This clone was detected once. V is TRBV6-4 and J is TRBJ1-5; D gene ambiguous. Trimming shortened V by 3 bases and J by 7 bases, and 4 bases separated the two germline ends. Germline V CDR1 and CDR2: MRHNA, SNTAGT. The CDR3 has 11 amino acids. CDR3 nucleotides: TGTGCCAGCAGTGAGTCCCAGCCCCAGCATTTT. Its protein is CASSESQPQHF.

The chain employs TRBV10-1 and TRBJ2-4, with 11 positions matching TRBD1. The CDR3 sequence is 18 residues long. The V gene's germline CDR1 is WNHNN and CDR2 SYGVQD (reference sequence). The trim removed 0 bases at V and 2 bases at J, leaving 6 bases unmatched. Here the CDR3 DNA reads TGCGCCAGCAGTGAGTCCCGGACAGGGGGCATCACCAAAAACATTCAGTACTTC. Translated, it gives CASSESRTGGITKNIQYF.

The chain is built from TRBV27 and TRBJ2-1; D remains ambiguous. The CDR3 extends over 16 amino acids. With 8 bases removed from V and 2 bases from J, the gap between germline ends came to 19 bases. Germline CDR1 reads MNHEY; CDR2 reads SMNVEV (reference sequence). The CDR3 here is CASLSRGTPPYNEQFF. The CDR3 DNA reads TGTGCCAGCCTTAGTCGCGGAACCCCCCCCTACAATGAGCAGTTCTTC.

V gene TRBV19 combines with J gene TRBJ1-5; 7 bases are a match to TRBD1. V lost 6 bases, J lost 4 bases, and 6 bases stayed unmatched. Germline V gene data show CDR1 as LNHDA and CDR2 as SQIVND (reference sequence). This CDR3 comprises 14 residues. The CDR3 region is CASSADRDNQPQHF. DNA for the CDR3: TGTGCCAGTAGCGCCGACAGGGATAATCAGCCCCAGCATTTT.

The DNA of the CDR3 is TGTGCCAGCAGTTTTGGACAGGGAGTCGAGCAGTACTTC. Its translation is CASSFGQGVEQYF. The chain is built from TRBV27 and TRBJ2-7, with TRBD1 identical over 8 bases. The CDR3 extends over 13 amino acids. J gave up 6 bases and V 3 bases, and 4 bases lay outside the gene matches. The V gene's germline CDR1 is MNHEY and CDR2 SMNVEV (reference sequence).

The chain uses TRBV13 and TRBJ2-7; TRBD2 matches at 14 bases. The length of the CDR3 is 17 residues. With 4 bases clipped from V and 3 bases from J, the junction kept 8 bases outside the gene matches. CDR1 PRHDT and CDR2 FYEKMQ come from the germline V gene (reference sequence). Here the CDR3 DNA reads TGTGCCAGCAGCTCCGGACTAGCGGGAGGCCCTTACTACGAGCAGTACTTC. Its translation: CASSSGLAGGPYYEQYF.

The chain uses TRBV5-6 and TRBJ2-5, with 7 bases lining up with TRBD2. The CDR3 runs to 16 residues. The germline CDR1 and CDR2 sequences are SGHDT and YYEEEE. The junction had 13 bases not matched to a gene; V was cut back by 3 bases and J by 5 bases. For the CDR3, the DNA is TGTGCCAGCAGCTGGGGAGGGGAGTGGGGGATGGAGACCCAGTACTTC. Protein sequence: CASSWGGEWGMETQYF.

The V gene is TRBV10-1, the J gene TRBJ2-1; 8 nucleotides agree with TRBD2. V lost 6 bases and J lost 9; bases outside the gene matches: 28. Germline-derived CDR1 and CDR2 are WNHNN and SYGVQD (reference sequence). The CDR3 runs 20 residues. The CDR3 DNA reads as TGCGCCAGCAGGGGACTGAGGGTGCCAGCGGGAGCTAGCTTTGCGACTGAGCAGTTCTTC. It specifies CASRGLRVPAGASFATEQFF.

V is TRBV10-3 and J is TRBJ1-1; a possible D gene is TRBD1 (6 bases). This CDR3 is built from 15 residues. The V end was cut by 8 bases, the J end by 3 bases, with 19 bases between. Germline CDR1 ENHRY, CDR2 SYGVKD. Written as DNA, the CDR3 is TGTGCCATCCGTGCCAGGGGTAACGCGGACACTGAAGCTTTCTTT. It encodes CAIRARGNADTEAFF.

The CDR3 DNA sequence: TGTGCCAGCAGTTTCAGGGACAAGCACTACGAGCAGTACTTC. Its translation: CASSFRDKHYEQYF. This chain links TRBV28 with TRBJ2-7, with TRBD1 as a possible D gene (6 bases). Germline V gene sequence: CDR1 MDHEN, CDR2 SYDVKM. V was pared by 3 bases and J by 3 bases, with 12 bases between. This CDR3 region has 14 residues.